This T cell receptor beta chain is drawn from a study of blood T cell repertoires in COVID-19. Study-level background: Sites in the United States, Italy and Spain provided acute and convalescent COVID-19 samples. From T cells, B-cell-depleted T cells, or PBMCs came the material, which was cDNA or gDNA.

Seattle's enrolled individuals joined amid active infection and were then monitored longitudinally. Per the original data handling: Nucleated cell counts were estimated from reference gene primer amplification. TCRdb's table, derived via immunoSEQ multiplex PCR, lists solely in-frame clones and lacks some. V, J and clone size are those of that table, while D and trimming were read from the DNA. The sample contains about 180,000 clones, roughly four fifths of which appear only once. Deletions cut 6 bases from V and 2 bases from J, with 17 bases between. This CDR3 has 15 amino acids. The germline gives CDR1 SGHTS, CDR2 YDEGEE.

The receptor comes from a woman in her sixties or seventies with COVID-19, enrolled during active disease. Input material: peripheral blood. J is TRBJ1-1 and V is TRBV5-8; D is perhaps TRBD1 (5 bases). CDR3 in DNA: TGTGCCAGCATCCTAAACCGCCAGGGTAACACTGAAGCTTTCTTT. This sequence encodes CASILNRQGNTEAFF.